The 32 T cell receptor beta chains below were found in one sample sequenced in a study of blood T cells in healthy people across ages. Together with a sample-barcoded 5' primer, a J-beta primer mix was included in a second PCR lasting roughly 6 to 12 cycles. TCRdb re-called the 5' RACE reads with MiXCR, one entry per CDR3 protein. Of approximately 2,000,000 distinct CDR3 sequences detected, approximately 40% appear once; the ten largest clones hold approximately 22%. The specimen was blood. The receptors derive from a human donor in good health.

This clonotype was picked up a small number of times. The chain recombines TRBV4-3 with TRBJ2-1; D uncertain. This CDR3 has 16 residues. Between the trimmed V and J ends, which lost 1 base and 0 bases, there was a span of 10 bases. CDR1 LGHNA and CDR2 YSLEER come from the germline V gene. DNA of the CDR3: TGCGCCAGCAGCCAAGGGGCGGTAAGCTCCTACAATGAGCAGTTCTTC. This sequence encodes CASSQGAVSSYNEQFF.

The chain has TRBV29-1 and TRBJ2-5; tentatively, D is TRBD1 or TRBD2 (5 bases each). The CDR3 is 14 amino acids. CDR1 is SQVTM, CDR2 ANQGSEA, per germline. V shed 5 bases and J shed 4 bases, with 17 bases lying between them. The CDR3 DNA reads as TGCAGCGTTTTAAAAGTGGGGGTCGGAGAGACCCAGTACTTC. As protein: CSVLKVGVGETQYF.

The table lists this clonotype with many counts. This rearrangement joins TRBV4-1 to TRBJ2-7; D not certain. Looked up from germline, CDR1 is MGHRA and CDR2 is YSYEKL. The CDR3 extends over 15 amino acids. Trimming pared 1 base from V and 0 bases from J, leaving 10 bases between. The CDR3 DNA is TGCGCCAGCAGCCAAGGGTTCCTGAGCTCCTACGAGCAGTACTTC. Protein product: CASSQGFLSSYEQYF.

This clonotype showed up just a few times. The gene calls are TRBV20-1 and TRBJ1-4; D is unresolved. Germline CDR1 reads DFQATT; CDR2 reads SNEGSKA (reference sequence). Trimming removed 6 bases from V and 8 bases from J, with 22 bases in between. The CDR3 has 15 amino acids. The CDR3 sequence: CSAPPNGQEAEKLFF. The DNA of the CDR3 is TGCAGTGCCCCCCCAAATGGGCAGGAAGCAGAAAAACTGTTTTTT.

The chain is built from TRBV11-3 and TRBJ1-3; D might be TRBD1 (6 bases). The CDR3 sequence is 15 residues long. Trimming removed 3 bases from V and 4 bases from J, with 13 bases in between. CDR1 is SGHNT, CDR2 YENEEA, per germline. The CDR3 region is CASSFHRASGNTIYF. The CDR3 DNA sequence: TGTGCCAGCAGCTTCCACAGGGCGTCAGGAAACACCATATATTTT.

Notes on this clonotype: The junction and the germline gene differ at one end; a read error may be behind it. The rearrangement uses TRBV4-3 and TRBJ1-5; D is undetermined. Germline values: CDR1 LGHNA, CDR2 YSLEER. This CDR3 has 13 residues. CDR3 region: CASGQVGVQPQHF. CDR3 in DNA: TGCGCCAGCGGCCAGGTGGGTGTTCAGCCCCAGCATTTT.

The genes are TRBV20-1 and TRBJ2-7, with 7 bases lining up with TRBD1. Losses at the gene ends were 0 bases for V and 7 bases for J; bases not matched to a gene: 9. The CDR3 loop spans 14 amino acids. Germline loops: CDR1 DFQATT, CDR2 SNEGSKA (reference sequence). Here the CDR3 reads CSARDNQGVLEQYF. The CDR3 region has the DNA TGCAGTGCTAGAGATAACCAGGGGGTTTTGGAGCAGTACTTC.

This clonotype was found a few times. This chain joins TRBV7-9 and TRBJ2-7; no definite D call. The CDR3 covers 14 residues. Per germline, CDR1 SEHNR and CDR2 FQNEAQ (reference sequence). V lost 4 bases to trimming and J lost 3 bases, with 13 bases between them. CDR3 sequence reads: CASSSLTTGYEQYF. For the CDR3, the DNA is TGTGCCAGCAGCTCTCTGACAACTGGCTACGAGCAGTACTTC.

This chain links TRBV15 with TRBJ2-6; D is ambiguous. There are 14 residues in the CDR3. Trimming cost V 4 bases and J 1 base, with 5 bases left between them. Germline CDR1 is LNHNV and CDR2 is YYDKDF (reference sequence). This chain's CDR3 is CATSTSSGANVLTF. The CDR3 DNA reads TGTGCCACCAGCACCTCGTCTGGGGCCAACGTCCTGACTTTC.

The chain is built from TRBV7-2 and TRBJ1-2, with D possibly TRBD1 on 6 matching bases. Germline V CDR1 and CDR2: SGHTA, FQGNSA. V was clipped by 3 bases and J by 0 bases, with 11 bases between them. This CDR3 contains 15 residues. CDR3 in amino acids: CASSLERGTNYGYTF. CDR3 coding DNA: TGTGCCAGCAGCTTGGAAAGGGGGACTAACTATGGCTACACCTTC.

The rearrangement uses TRBV5-4 and TRBJ2-2; perhaps TRBD1 as D (5 bases). Germline CDR1 SGHNT, CDR2 YYREEE (reference sequence). V was cut by 0 bases and J by 7 bases, with 13 bases left in between. The CDR3 sequence is 15 residues long. CDR3 DNA: TGTGCCAGCAGCTTGGCAAAGGACATCCACGGGGAGCTGTTTTTT. Translated: CASSLAKDIHGELFF. Full variable domain (rest looked up from reference TRBV5-4 and TRBJ2-2): ETGVTQSPTHLIKTRGQQVTLRCSSQSGHNTVSWYQQALGQGPQFIFQYYREEENGRGNFPPRFSGLQFPNYSSELNVNALELDDSALYLCASSLAKDIHGELFFGEGSRLTVL.

In nucleotides, the CDR3 is TGTGCCAGCCAGCACCTGCTGGACGAAAAACTGTTTTTT. It encodes CASQHLLDEKLFF. The J gene is TRBJ1-4, the V gene TRBV7-9; unclear D gene. Trimming pared 8 bases from V and 8 bases from J, leaving 15 bases between. The CDR3 contains 13 residues. In germline, CDR1 is SEHNR, CDR2 FQNEAQ (reference sequence).

The V call is TRBV2, the J call TRBJ2-1; 12 bases fit TRBD2. Looked up from germline, CDR1 is SNHLY and CDR2 is FYNNEI. Trimming took 4 bases from V and 9 from J; bases not matched to a gene: 10. This CDR3 is built from 16 residues. Here the CDR3 reads CASSAPASGGAGEQFF. Here the CDR3 DNA reads TGTGCCAGCAGTGCCCCGGCTAGCGGGGGGGCTGGTGAGCAGTTCTTC.

This clonotype was observed a handful of times. The V call is TRBV6-2 or TRBV6-3, the J call TRBJ1-2; D may be TRBD1 (5 bases). CDR3 size: 13 residues. CDR1 and CDR2 (germline): MNHEY, SVGEGT. V was cut by 8 bases and J by 4 bases, with 14 bases left in between. CDR3 amino acids: CASGGVFGYGYTF. CDR3 coding DNA: TGTGCCAGCGGAGGGGTATTCGGCTATGGCTACACCTTC.

This clonotype was seen only a few times. This chain connects TRBV20-1 to TRBJ1-2; D gene unclear. Per the germline V gene, CDR1 is DFQATT and CDR2 is SNEGSKA (reference sequence). The CDR3 runs to 13 residues. The V end lost 1 base, the J end lost 5 bases, and 11 bases lay between the germline ends. The CDR3 DNA follows: TGCAGTGCTAGAGTTCCGGCGACGTATGGCTACACCTTC. Translating it yields CSARVPATYGYTF.

This clonotype occurred a few times. CDR3 in DNA: TGTGCCAGCACCCGAGGGAGGGAAGAGACCCAGTACTTC. It codes for CASTRGREETQYF. This chain joins TRBV25-1 and TRBJ2-5, with 7 bases fitting TRBD2. Germline-derived CDR1 and CDR2 are MGHDK and SYGVNS. The CDR3 contains 13 residues. With 7 bases clipped from V and 3 bases from J, the junction kept 5 bases outside the gene matches.

This clonotype was detected a few times. The chain has TRBV20-1 and TRBJ2-7, with 8 bases fitting TRBD2. Germline trimming cut 0 bases from V and 0 bases from J; bases unmatched to any gene: 4. From germline, CDR1 is DFQATT and CDR2 SNEGSKA (reference sequence). The CDR3 totals 15 residues. CDR3 region: CSARDREGTSYEQYF. CDR3 DNA: TGCAGTGCTAGAGATCGGGAGGGCACCTCCTACGAGCAGTACTTC.

This clonotype appeared a few times. The V and J genes are TRBV4-2 and TRBJ2-7, with D perhaps matching TRBD2 (6 bases). Per germline, CDR1 LGHNA and CDR2 YNFKEQ. V was pared by 2 bases and J by 3 bases, with 11 bases between. CDR3 length: 14 residues. Written as DNA, the CDR3 is TGTGCCAGCAGCCAACGGGACTCCGACTACGAGCAGTACTTC. This sequence encodes CASSQRDSDYEQYF.

The V and J genes are TRBV6-6 and TRBJ2-1; no definite D call. Trimming left V 4 bases short and J 7 bases short, with 5 bases between. The CDR3 contains 11 residues. Germline V gene data show CDR1 as MNHNY and CDR2 as SVGAGI (reference sequence). The CDR3 sequence: CASSWKNEQFF. The CDR3, as DNA: TGTGCCAGCAGTTGGAAAAATGAGCAGTTCTTC.

The chain is built from TRBV14 and TRBJ2-1; D assignment may be TRBD1 or TRBD2 (5 bases each). The length of the CDR3 is 13 residues. Trimming took 5 bases from V and 4 from J, leaving 9 bases between them. Looked up from germline, CDR1 is SGHDN and CDR2 is FVKESK. CDR3 sequence reads: CASSDWGYNEQFF. For the CDR3, the DNA is TGTGCCAGCAGCGATTGGGGGTACAATGAGCAGTTCTTC.

This clonotype occurred a few times. CDR3: CASSSGPNSYNEQFF. CDR3 nucleotides: TGTGCCAGCAGCTCCGGACCAAACTCCTACAATGAGCAGTTCTTC. The chain couples TRBV5-5 to TRBJ2-1; D remains unclear. The CDR3 runs to 15 residues. Trimming stripped 3 bases from V and 0 bases from J, with 10 bases between. Germline V gene data show CDR1 as SGHKS and CDR2 as YYEKEE (reference sequence).

The chain employs TRBV4-2 and TRBJ1-2, with unresolved D. Trimming left V 4 bases short and J 5 bases short, with 17 bases between. The CDR3 runs to 15 residues. Germline V lookup: CDR1 LGHNA, CDR2 YNFKEQ. The CDR3 loop reads CASSLGEDVRYGYTF. The DNA for the CDR3 is TGTGCCAGCAGCCTCGGGGAAGATGTCAGATATGGCTACACCTTC.

V and J are TRBV30 and TRBJ1-5, with no clear D. CDR3 length: 13 residues. Germline CDR1 is GTSNPN and CDR2 is SVGIG (reference sequence). Trimming pared 0 bases from V and 5 bases from J, leaving 8 bases between. CDR3 sequence: CAWSVSADQPQHF. In DNA, the CDR3 is TGTGCCTGGAGTGTTTCCGCCGATCAGCCCCAGCATTTT.

The V and J genes are TRBV29-1 and TRBJ1-2, with D unclear. This CDR3 contains 13 residues. The V end was cut by 2 bases, the J end by 4 bases, with 11 bases between. Germline V gene lookup returns CDR1 SQVTM and CDR2 ANQGSEA. DNA of the CDR3: TGCAGCGTTGAATTACGGGTTAGCTATGGCTACACCTTC. It is translated as CSVELRVSYGYTF.

The sample holds many counts of this clonotype. The CDR3 loop is CASTYTGSYNSPLHF. The CDR3 DNA reads TGTGCCAGCACTTATACTGGGTCCTATAATTCACCCCTCCACTTT. The chain has TRBV6-6 and TRBJ1-6; no clear D gene. The CDR3 length is 15 residues. Between the trimmed V and J ends, which lost 7 bases and 1 base, there was a span of 11 bases. The germline gives CDR1 MNHNY, CDR2 SVGAGI (reference sequence).

This clonotype was picked up one time. V gene TRBV24-1 combines with J gene TRBJ2-3; D is uncertain. The CDR3 runs to 16 residues. From germline, CDR1 is KGHDR and CDR2 SFDVKD. V lost 0 bases and J 0 bases, leaving 9 bases between the germline ends. The CDR3 coding sequence is TGTGCCACCAGTGATTTGACAGAATCTAGCACAGATACGCAGTATTTT. It specifies CATSDLTESSTDTQYF.

The chain carries TRBV4-3 and TRBJ1-2; 9 nucleotides align to TRBD1. With 4 bases clipped from V and 5 bases from J, the junction kept 14 bases outside the gene matches. Germline values: CDR1 LGHNA, CDR2 YSLEER. This CDR3 contains 17 residues. The CDR3 sequence: CASSRQFPGQGPYGYTF. In nucleotides, the CDR3 is TGCGCCAGCAGCCGTCAGTTTCCCGGACAGGGGCCGTATGGCTACACCTTC.

This clonotype was recorded a few times. The chain joins TRBV4-3 to TRBJ1-2; D is ambiguous. In germline, CDR1 is LGHNA, CDR2 YSLEER. CDR3 size: 15 residues. V was pared by 0 bases and J by 8 bases, with 16 bases between. In nucleotides, the CDR3 is TGCGCCAGCAGCCAAGATACTTTCTCGAGTCGGGGCTACACCTTC. It translates to CASSQDTFSSRGYTF.

The chain has TRBV6-6 and TRBJ1-4, with D perhaps matching TRBD1 (6 bases). The V end lost 2 bases, the J end lost 8 bases, and 12 bases lay between the germline ends. Germline V lookup: CDR1 MNHNY, CDR2 SVGAGI (reference sequence). The CDR3 contains 14 residues. The CDR3 protein is CASSYGDQGEKLFF. The CDR3 DNA is TGTGCCAGCAGTTACGGGGACCAGGGGGAAAAACTGTTTTTT.

The sample holds many counts of this clonotype. The chain combines TRBV12-3 or TRBV12-4 with TRBJ2-1; no firm D call. This CDR3 has 15 amino acids. V shed 1 base and J shed 0 bases, with 7 bases lying between them. CDR3 DNA sequence: TGTGCCAGCAGTTTAGGGGGATACTCCTACAATGAGCAGTTCTTC. Amino acids: CASSLGGYSYNEQFF.

The rearrangement links TRBV2 to TRBJ2-5; 10 positions agree with TRBD1. J gave up 5 bases and V 6 bases, and 9 bases lay outside the gene matches. Germline V CDR1 and CDR2: SNHLY, FYNNEI. The CDR3 contains 15 residues. The CDR3 protein is CASSTRQGAMETQYF. Here the CDR3 DNA reads TGTGCCAGCAGCACCCGACAGGGGGCTATGGAGACCCAGTACTTC.

The genes are TRBV24-1 and TRBJ2-1; TRBD2 agrees at 9 bases. The germline CDR1 and CDR2 sequences are KGHDR and SFDVKD. The V and J ends lost 3 bases and 4 bases, in that order; junction bases with no gene match: 6. The length of the CDR3 is 16 residues. Here the CDR3 reads CATSDPLSGGYNEQFF. The CDR3 coding sequence is TGTGCCACCAGTGATCCGCTTAGCGGGGGATACAATGAGCAGTTCTTC.